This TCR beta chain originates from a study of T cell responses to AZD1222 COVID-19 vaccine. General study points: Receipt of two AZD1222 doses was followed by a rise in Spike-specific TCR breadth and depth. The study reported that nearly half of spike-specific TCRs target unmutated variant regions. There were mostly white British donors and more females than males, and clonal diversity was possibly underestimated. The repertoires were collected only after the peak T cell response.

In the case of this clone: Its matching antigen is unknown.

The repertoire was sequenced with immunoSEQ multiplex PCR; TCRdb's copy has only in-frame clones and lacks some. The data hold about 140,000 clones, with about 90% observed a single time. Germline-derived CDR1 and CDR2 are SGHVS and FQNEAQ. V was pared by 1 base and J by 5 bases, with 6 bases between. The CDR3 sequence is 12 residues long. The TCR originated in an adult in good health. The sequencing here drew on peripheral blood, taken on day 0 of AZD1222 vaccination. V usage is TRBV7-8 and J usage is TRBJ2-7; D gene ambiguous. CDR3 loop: CASSLETNEQYF. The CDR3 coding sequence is TGTGCCAGCAGCTTAGAGACGAACGAGCAGTACTTC.